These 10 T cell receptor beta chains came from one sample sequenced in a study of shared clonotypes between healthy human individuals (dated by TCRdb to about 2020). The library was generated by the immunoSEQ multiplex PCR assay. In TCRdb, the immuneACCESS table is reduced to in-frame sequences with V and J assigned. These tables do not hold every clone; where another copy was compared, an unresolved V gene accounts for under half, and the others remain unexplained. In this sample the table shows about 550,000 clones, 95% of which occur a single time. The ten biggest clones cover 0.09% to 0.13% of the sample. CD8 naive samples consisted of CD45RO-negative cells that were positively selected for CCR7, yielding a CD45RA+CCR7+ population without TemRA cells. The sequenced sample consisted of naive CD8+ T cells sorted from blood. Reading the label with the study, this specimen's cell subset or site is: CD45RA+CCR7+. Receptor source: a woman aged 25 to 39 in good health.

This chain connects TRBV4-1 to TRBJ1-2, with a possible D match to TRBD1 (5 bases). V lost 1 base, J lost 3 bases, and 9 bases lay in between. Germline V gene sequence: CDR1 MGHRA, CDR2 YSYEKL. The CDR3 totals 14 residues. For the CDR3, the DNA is TGCGCCAGCAGCCAAGGCAGGGTAGACTATGGCTACACCTTC. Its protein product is CASSQGRVDYGYTF.

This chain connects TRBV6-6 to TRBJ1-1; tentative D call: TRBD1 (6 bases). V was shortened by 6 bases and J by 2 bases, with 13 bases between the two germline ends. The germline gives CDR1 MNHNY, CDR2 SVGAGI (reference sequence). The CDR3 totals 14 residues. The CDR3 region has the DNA TGTGCCAGCAGCCAGGGGTCCCGAAACACTGAAGCTTTCTTT. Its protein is CASSQGSRNTEAFF.

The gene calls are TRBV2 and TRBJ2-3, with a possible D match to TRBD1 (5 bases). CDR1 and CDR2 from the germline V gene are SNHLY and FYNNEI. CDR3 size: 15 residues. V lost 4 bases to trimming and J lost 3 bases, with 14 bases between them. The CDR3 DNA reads TGTGCCAGCAGTGGATTTAGGGGTCGGACAGATACGCAGTATTTT. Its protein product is CASSGFRGRTDTQYF.

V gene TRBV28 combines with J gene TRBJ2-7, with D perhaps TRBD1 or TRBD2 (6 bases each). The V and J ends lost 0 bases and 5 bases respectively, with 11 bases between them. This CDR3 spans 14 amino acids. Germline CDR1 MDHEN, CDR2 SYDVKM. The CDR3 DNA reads TGTGCCAGCAGTTTATGGGACGGGGGCCACGAGCAGTACTTC. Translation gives CASSLWDGGHEQYF.

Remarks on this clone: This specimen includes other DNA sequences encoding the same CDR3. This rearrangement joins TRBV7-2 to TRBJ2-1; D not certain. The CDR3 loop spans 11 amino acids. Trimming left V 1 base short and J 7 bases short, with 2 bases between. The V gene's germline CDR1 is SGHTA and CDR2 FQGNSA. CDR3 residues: CASSLGNEQFF. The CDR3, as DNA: TGTGCCAGCAGCTTAGGAAATGAGCAGTTCTTC.

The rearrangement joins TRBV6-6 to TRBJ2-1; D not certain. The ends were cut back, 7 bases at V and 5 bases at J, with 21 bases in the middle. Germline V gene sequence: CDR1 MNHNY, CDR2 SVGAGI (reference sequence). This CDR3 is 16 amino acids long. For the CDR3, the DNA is TGTGCCAGCACCTCTACAAGGATCAAGGCAGACAATGAGCAGTTCTTC. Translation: CASTSTRIKADNEQFF.

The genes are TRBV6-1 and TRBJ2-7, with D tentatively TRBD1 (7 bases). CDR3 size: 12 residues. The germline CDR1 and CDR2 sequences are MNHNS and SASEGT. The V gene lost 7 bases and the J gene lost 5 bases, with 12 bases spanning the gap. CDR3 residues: CASNRGGDEQYF. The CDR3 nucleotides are TGTGCCAGCAACAGGGGAGGTGACGAGCAGTACTTC.

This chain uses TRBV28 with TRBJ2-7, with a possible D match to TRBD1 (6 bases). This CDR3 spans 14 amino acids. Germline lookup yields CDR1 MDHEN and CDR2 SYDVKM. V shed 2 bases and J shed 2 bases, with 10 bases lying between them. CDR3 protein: CASSLMGATYEQYF. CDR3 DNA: TGTGCCAGCAGTTTAATGGGGGCCACCTACGAGCAGTACTTC.

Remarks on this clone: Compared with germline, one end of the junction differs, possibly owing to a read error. Here the CDR3 DNA reads TGTGCCAGCTGTGAGAGGGGAAACTCTAATGAAAAACTGTTTTTT. Its protein product is CASCERGNSNEKLFF. J is TRBJ1-4 and V is TRBV6-4; possible D gene TRBD1, 5 bases. CDR1 is MRHNA, CDR2 SNTAGT, per germline. This CDR3 region has 15 residues.

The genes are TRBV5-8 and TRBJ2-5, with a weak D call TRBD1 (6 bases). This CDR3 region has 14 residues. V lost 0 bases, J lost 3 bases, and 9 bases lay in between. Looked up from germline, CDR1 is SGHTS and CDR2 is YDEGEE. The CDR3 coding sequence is TGTGCCAGCAGCTTGGAACCAGGGGAAGAGACCCAGTACTTC. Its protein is CASSLEPGEETQYF. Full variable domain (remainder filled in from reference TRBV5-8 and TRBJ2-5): EAGVTQSPTHLIKTRGQQATLRCSPISGHTSVYWYQQALGLGLQFLLWYDEGEERNRGNFPPRFSGRQFPNYSSELNVNALELEDSALYLCASSLEPGEETQYFGPGTRLLVL.